This TCR beta chain was sequenced for a study of blood T cell repertoires in COVID-19. In the study overall: The cDNA or gDNA used as material had been derived from T cells, B-cell-depleted T cells, or PBMCs.

V gave up 0 bases and J gave up 4 bases, with 10 bases separating them. The length of the CDR3 is 15 residues. Germline lookup yields CDR1 SGHNT and CDR2 YYREEE (reference sequence). Measured with immunoSEQ multiplex PCR; TCRdb has only the in-frame clones, and not every one. The data show under 200,000 clones, with 75% to 95% seen just once and around 0.53% held by the top ten. The TCR comes from a man between 50 and 59 years old with acute or convalescent COVID-19. The sequencing sample was made of peripheral blood. V gene TRBV5-4 combines with J gene TRBJ2-2; no reliable D call. The CDR3 protein is CASSLGTYLTGELFF. CDR3 nucleotide sequence: TGTGCCAGCAGCTTGGGCACTTACCTCACCGGGGAGCTGTTTTTT. The complete variable domain, with remaining parts taken from reference TRBV5-4 and TRBJ2-2, reads ETGVTQSPTHLIKTRGQQVTLRCSSQSGHNTVSWYQQALGQGPQFIFQYYREEENGRGNFPPRFSGLQFPNYSSELNVNALELDDSALYLCASSLGTYLTGELFFGEGSRLTVL.